These 20 T cell receptor beta chains were sequenced from one sample in a study of T-cell reconstitution after alpha-beta-depleted transplantation in children. Preparation of the TCRbeta library used unique molecular identifiers. TCRdb fed the PCR reads into MiXCR, producing one record per CDR3 protein. The repertoire has approximately 200,000 distinct CDR3 sequences, 6.3% of them found once; the top ten carry 4.5%. Sequenced here: PBMCs, sampled before TCRalphabeta/CD19-depleted stem cell transplant. All receptors derive from a girl under three years old with combined immunodeficiency, due to receive a stem cell transplant.

This clonotype was recorded many times. This chain links TRBV12-3 or TRBV12-4 with TRBJ2-2, with TRBD1 matching over 9 bases. The J segment lost 5 bases and the V segment lost 5 bases, leaving 9 bases of the junction unmatched. The CDR3 totals 16 residues. CDR3: CASSVRQGELTGELFF. In DNA form, the CDR3 reads TGTGCCAGCAGTGTTCGACAGGGGGAATTGACCGGGGAGCTGTTTTTT.

This clonotype was seen many times. The chain uses TRBV20-1 and TRBJ2-1; D is undetermined. V lost 0 bases, J lost 6 bases, and 6 bases lay in between. The CDR3 runs 12 residues. In germline, CDR1 is DFQATT, CDR2 SNEGSKA (reference sequence). CDR3 sequence (DNA): TGCAGTGCTAGAGAGGCTGGCAATGAGCAGTTCTTC. Protein sequence: CSAREAGNEQFF.

At least ten counts were recorded for this clonotype. The rearrangement uses TRBV20-1 and TRBJ2-7; D gene ambiguous. V was pared by 5 bases and J by 1 base, with 12 bases between. Per the germline V gene, CDR1 is DFQATT and CDR2 is SNEGSKA (reference sequence). The CDR3 sequence is 13 residues long. CDR3 DNA sequence: TGCAGTGCTGGGCTGGACCCGTCCTACGAGCAGTACTTC. Translating it yields CSAGLDPSYEQYF.

This clonotype has at least ten counts. The V call is TRBV7-2, the J call TRBJ2-1; D possibly uses TRBD1 or TRBD2 (6 bases each). The CDR3 covers 14 residues. Deletions cut 4 bases from V and 10 bases from J, with 17 bases between. Germline-derived CDR1 and CDR2 are SGHTA and FQGNSA. This chain's CDR3 is CASSSRTGAGEQFF. CDR3 sequence (DNA): TGTGCCAGCAGCTCCCGAACGGGGGCAGGGGAGCAGTTCTTC.

In this sample, this clonotype turned up many times. The chain carries TRBV28 and TRBJ2-2; no clear D gene. The CDR3 covers 16 residues. V was clipped by 3 bases and J by 7 bases, with 18 bases between them. CDR1 and CDR2 from the germline V gene are MDHEN and SYDVKM. DNA of the CDR3: TGTGCCAGCAGTTTCTCTCGTGTTTTGCGAGGCGGGGAGCTGTTTTTT. It codes for CASSFSRVLRGGELFF.

In its sample, this clonotype was seen many times. The chain is built from TRBV4-3 and TRBJ2-1, with 8 positions matching TRBD2. The V gene end was trimmed by 0 bases and the J gene end by 14 bases; junction bases not matched to a gene: 12. Germline V gene data show CDR1 as LGHNA and CDR2 as YSLEER. The CDR3 loop spans 15 amino acids. Here the CDR3 reads CASSQDPAGVGGEFF. Written as DNA, the CDR3 is TGCGCCAGCAGCCAAGATCCAGCGGGAGTAGGTGGGGAGTTCTTC.

This clonotype occurred many times. The chain recombines TRBV24-1 with TRBJ2-1, with 8 bases aligning to TRBD2. With V trimmed by 5 bases and J by 5 bases, 7 bases remained unmatched. The germline CDR1 and CDR2 sequences are KGHDR and SFDVKD. The CDR3 runs 15 residues. CDR3 residues: CATSVIRGGNNEQFF. CDR3 sequence (DNA): TGTGCCACCAGTGTCATCCGGGGGGGGAACAATGAGCAGTTCTTC.

This clonotype was counted at least ten times. The chain carries TRBV15 and TRBJ2-7; a possible D gene is TRBD2 (6 bases). The CDR3 is 16 residues long. CDR1 and CDR2 (germline): LNHNV, YYDKDF (reference sequence). The V gene lost 0 bases and the J gene lost 2 bases, with 14 bases spanning the gap. CDR3 sequence reads: CATSREGGSPTYEQYF. The CDR3 region has the DNA TGTGCCACCAGCAGAGAGGGAGGCTCCCCTACCTACGAGCAGTACTTC.

The rearrangement links TRBV20-1 to TRBJ2-1, with D possibly TRBD1 on 6 matching bases. Trimming removed 4 bases from V and 7 bases from J, with 11 bases in between. CDR3 length: 12 amino acids. Germline V CDR1 and CDR2: DFQATT, SNEGSKA (reference sequence). CDR3 region: CSATPQGNEQFF. The CDR3 DNA follows: TGCAGTGCTACCCCTCAGGGGAATGAGCAGTTCTTC.

This chain connects TRBV5-1 to TRBJ2-6; a possible D gene is TRBD1 (5 bases). Germline CDR1 SGHRS, CDR2 YFSETQ. The germline V and J ends were trimmed by 3 bases and 4 bases, with 11 bases remaining between them. The CDR3 loop spans 15 amino acids. The CDR3 reads CASSYVGLGANVLTF. In DNA, the CDR3 is TGCGCCAGCAGCTACGTGGGGCTCGGGGCCAACGTCCTGACTTTC.

The table lists this clonotype with a few counts. This chain connects TRBV29-1 to TRBJ2-1; possible D gene TRBD2, 6 bases. This CDR3 has 16 amino acids. V was cut by 1 base and J by 4 bases, with 17 bases left in between. Germline CDR1 and CDR2: SQVTM and ANQGSEA. The CDR3 bases are TGCAGCGTTGAAGGGGTCCTGGACTACCAATACAATGAGCAGTTCTTC. Its protein is CSVEGVLDYQYNEQFF.

There are many counts of this clonotype. The gene calls are TRBV20-1 and TRBJ2-1; 16 bases fit TRBD2. Germline values: CDR1 DFQATT, CDR2 SNEGSKA (reference sequence). This CDR3 has 17 residues. Losses at the gene ends were 4 bases for V and 6 bases for J; bases not matched to a gene: 9. CDR3 nucleotide sequence: TGCAGTGCTACCGGGACTAGCGGGAGGGCCGAGGTCAATGAGCAGTTCTTC. Protein product: CSATGTSGRAEVNEQFF.

This clonotype was picked up many times. This sequence joins TRBV20-1 and TRBJ1-1; a weak D match, TRBD1 (5 bases). The CDR3 consists of 12 residues. Germline values: CDR1 DFQATT, CDR2 SNEGSKA (reference sequence). V dropped 3 bases and J dropped 11 bases, with 16 bases sitting between them. In nucleotides, the CDR3 is TGCAGTGCTAGTAACGGCAGGACATTCGCTTTCTTT. Amino acid sequence: CSASNGRTFAFF.

This clonotype was found many times. This chain connects TRBV4-1 to TRBJ1-1; D possibly corresponds to TRBD1 (5 bases). V dropped 2 bases and J dropped 1 base, with 23 bases sitting between them. CDR1 is MGHRA, CDR2 YSYEKL, per germline. This CDR3 is built from 19 residues. This CDR3 is CASSQLHQGGGGGNTEAFF. The CDR3 DNA reads TGCGCCAGCAGCCAACTGCACCAGGGCGGGGGAGGAGGGAACACTGAAGCTTTCTTT.

This clonotype was recorded a few times. The chain carries TRBV7-2 and TRBJ1-4, with unresolved D. Trimming left V 2 bases short and J 8 bases short, with 9 bases between. Germline values: CDR1 SGHTA, CDR2 FQGNSA. The length of the CDR3 is 13 residues. CDR3 nucleotides: TGTGCCAGCAGCTTATCCGAGCGGGAAAAACTGTTTTTT. This gives the protein CASSLSEREKLFF.

This clonotype was found many times. The chain employs TRBV7-3 and TRBJ2-7; 7 nucleotides match TRBD1. Germline CDR1 SGHTA, CDR2 FQGTGA. J gave up 5 bases and V 6 bases, and 7 bases lay outside the gene matches. This CDR3 is 13 amino acids long. Here the CDR3 reads CASSFTGTDEQYF. The CDR3 DNA is TGTGCCAGCAGTTTCACCGGGACAGACGAGCAGTACTTC.

The chain joins TRBV7-6 to TRBJ2-2; D is perhaps TRBD1 (6 bases). V gave up 2 bases and J gave up 4 bases, with 11 bases separating them. The CDR3 is 15 residues long. Germline V gene lookup returns CDR1 SGHVS and CDR2 FNYEAQ. Written as DNA, the CDR3 is TGTGCCAGCAGCTTACCAGGGGCGGGCACCGGGGAGCTGTTTTTT. It yields the protein CASSLPGAGTGELFF.

In this sample, this clonotype turned up many times. This rearrangement joins TRBV20-1 to TRBJ2-7, with TRBD2 matching 13 bases. After removal of 6 bases from V and 11 bases from J, the junction contained 10 bases not matched to a gene. The length of the CDR3 is 13 residues. Germline CDR1 reads DFQATT; CDR2 reads SNEGSKA (reference sequence). CDR3 residues: CSALDGLAGAKYF. For the CDR3, the DNA is TGCAGTGCCCTAGATGGACTAGCGGGGGCCAAGTACTTC.

This clonotype appeared many times. The rearrangement uses TRBV28 and TRBJ1-4, with 11 bases that match TRBD1. Looked up from germline, CDR1 is MDHEN and CDR2 is SYDVKM. The CDR3 has 17 amino acids. With V trimmed by 1 base and J by 7 bases, 8 bases remained unmatched. CDR3 amino acids: CASSLLGQGDLGEKLFF. CDR3 coding DNA: TGTGCCAGCAGTTTATTGGGACAGGGGGATTTGGGTGAAAAACTGTTTTTT.

This clonotype was seen repeatedly, ten times or more. The chain combines TRBV5-1 with TRBJ2-1, with TRBD2 matching 7 bases. CDR1 SGHRS and CDR2 YFSETQ come from the germline V gene. The CDR3 runs 15 residues. V was clipped by 2 bases and J by 2 bases; unmatched bases: 4. In DNA, the CDR3 is TGCGCCAGCAGCTTCCTAGCGGATCCCTACAATGAGCAGTTCTTC. Amino acids: CASSFLADPYNEQFF.